This TCR beta chain was documented in a study of blood T cell repertoires in COVID-19. Turning to the study itself: Acute and convalescent COVID-19 samples came from the United States, Italy and Spain.

Enrolled during active infection, Seattle patients were then followed longitudinally. Per the original methods: Estimation of nucleated cell counts was performed using reference gene primer amplification. Profiling relied on immunoSEQ multiplex PCR, and the TCRdb table lists in-frame clones only, not all of them. For V, J and clone size, that table is used; D and trimming come from the DNA. In the table there are fewer than 450,000 clones, about nine tenths of which are singletons. J gave up 3 bases and V 5 bases, and 10 bases lay outside the gene matches. The CDR3 totals 15 residues. The germline gives CDR1 MNHEY, CDR2 SVGAGI.

The V and J genes are TRBV6-5 and TRBJ2-7, with 7 bases that match TRBD2. This TCR derives from a woman in her forties or fifties with COVID-19, enrolled during active disease. Sequencing used peripheral blood. The CDR3 DNA follows: TGTGCCAGCAGTCCAAGCGGGAACTCCTTCTACGAGCAGTACTTC. Translation gives CASSPSGNSFYEQYF.